The rows below give T cell receptor beta chains drawn from one sample of a study of brain T cells in children with intractable seizures. Generated by immunoSEQ multiplex PCR, the TCRdb table keeps only in-frame clones and is missing some. The profile shows 300,000 to 400,000 clones, roughly 92% of them singletons. The sequenced sample was peripheral blood, obtained less than 6 months after surgery. Every receptor here comes from a boy less than two years old with tuberous sclerosis and intractable seizures. CDR3s include the opening cysteine and the closing phenylalanine or tryptophan. D genes are given only for firm matches. Clone size is not always given. Where it is, it says once, few, many or a class for expanded clones.

TRBJ2-1,.,.,TRBV6-5,CASSYSIGGDEQFF,TGTGCCAGCAGTTACTCGATCGGGGGTGATGAGCAGTTCTTC
TRBJ1-2,.,.,TRBV4-2,CASSQGNRGVNGYTF,TGTGCCAGCAGCCAAGGCAACAGAGGGGTGAATGGCTACACCTTC
TRBJ2-7,.,.,TRBV2,CASSGLVKYEQYF,TGTGCCAGCAGTGGACTAGTTAAGTACGAGCAGTACTTC
TRBJ1-1,.,.,TRBV28,CASREGGEWNTEAFF,TGTGCCAGTAGAGAGGGGGGGGAATGGAACACTGAAGCTTTCTTT
TRBJ2-1,.,TRBD2,TRBV3-1/TRBV3-2,CASSHSPSGPYNEQFF,TGTGCCAGCAGCCACTCCCCTAGCGGACCCTACAATGAGCAGTTCTTC
TRBJ2-3,.,.,TRBV29-1,CSVEHQSGTLTSTDTQYF,TGCAGCGTTGAACACCAATCTGGTACCCTTACTAGCACAGATACGCAGTATTTT
TRBJ2-7,.,.,TRBV5-6,CASSLGFNYEQYF,TGTGCCAGCAGCTTGGGCTTTAACTACGAGCAGTACTTC
TRBJ2-7,once,.,TRBV7-9,CASGVRSEQYF,TGTGCCAGCGGCGTACGCTCCGAGCAGTACTTC
TRBJ1-2,few,.,TRBV7-9,CASSPERYHGYTF,TGTGCCAGCAGCCCCGAGCGGTACCATGGCTACACCTTC
TRBJ2-3,once,.,TRBV21-1,CASSKVRTSVRLGTDTQYF,TGTGCCAGCAGCAAAGTTAGGACTAGCGTACGTCTCGGCACAGATACGCAGTATTTT
TRBJ1-3,.,.,TRBV14,CASSQEGISVFGNTIYF,TGTGCCAGCAGCCAAGAAGGGATTTCAGTTTTTGGAAACACCATATATTTT
TRBJ1-1,.,.,TRBV29-1,CSGGGLNTEAFF,TGCAGCGGTGGGGGTCTGAACACTGAAGCTTTCTTT
TRBJ1-4,.,.,TRBV27,CASSPWPSPREKLFF,TGTGCCAGCAGTCCCTGGCCTTCCCCAAGGGAAAAACTGTTTTTT
TRBJ1-6,.,.,TRBV5-6,CASSFRNSPLHF,TGTGCCAGCAGCTTTCGTAATTCACCCCTCCACTTT
TRBJ2-1,.,.,TRBV9,CASSAVSRGRGSYNEQFF,TGTGCCAGCAGCGCCGTGTCTCGGGGCAGGGGTTCCTACAATGAGCAGTTCTTC
TRBJ1-1,.,.,TRBV4-1,CASSQDDPHFLSGSNTEAFF,TGCGCCAGCAGCCAAGATGATCCGCACTTCCTCTCGGGCTCGAACACTGAAGCTTTCTTT
TRBJ2-3,.,TRBD1,TRBV29-1,CSVESAGGEVADTQYF,TGCAGCGTTGAATCTGCAGGGGGCGAGGTAGCAGATACGCAGTATTTT
TRBJ2-7,.,.,TRBV5-1,CASSLWGISYEQYF,TGCGCCAGCAGCTTGTGGGGGATCTCCTACGAGCAGTACTTC
TRBJ2-7,.,TRBD1,TRBV10-3,CAISDPGQVYEQYF,TGTGCCATCAGTGACCCAGGACAGGTTTACGAGCAGTACTTC
TRBJ2-7,.,TRBD2,TRBV7-2,CASSLSASGRIYEQYF,TGTGCCAGCAGCTTATCGGCTAGCGGGAGGATCTACGAGCAGTACTTC
TRBJ2-1,.,.,TRBV7-9,CASSLAYEQFF,TGTGCCAGCAGCTTAGCATATGAGCAGTTCTTC
TRBJ2-3,.,.,TRBV10-3,CAISDQKGIDTQYF,TGTGCCATCAGTGACCAAAAGGGGATAGATACGCAGTATTTT
TRBJ2-5,few,.,TRBV7-2,CASSSPPAGTQYF,TGTGCCAGCAGCTCGCCTCCGGCGGGGACCCAGTACTTC
TRBJ1-3,.,TRBD1,TRBV27,CASSQMGQGVHSGNTIYF,TGTGCCAGCAGTCAGATGGGACAGGGGGTCCACTCTGGAAACACCATATATTTT
TRBJ2-6,.,TRBD2,TRBV9,CASSVVPSGSSGANVLTF,TGTGCCAGCAGCGTAGTTCCTAGCGGGAGTTCTGGGGCCAACGTCCTGACTTTC
TRBJ2-1,.,.,TRBV6-5,CASSKVTGNNEQFF,TGTGCCAGCAGTAAGGTGACAGGTAACAATGAGCAGTTCTTC
TRBJ2-5,.,.,TRBV1,CTSSQDHHSSGSWVETQYF,TGCACCAGCAGCCAAGATCACCATAGCAGCGGGAGTTGGGTAGAGACCCAGTACTTC
TRBJ2-1,.,TRBD2,TRBV6-4,CASSPILRLASSYNEQFF,TGTGCCAGCAGTCCAATCTTACGACTAGCTTCTTCATACAATGAGCAGTTCTTC
TRBJ2-3,.,.,TRBV27,CAGYTDTQYF,TGTGCCGGCTACACAGATACGCAGTATTTT
TRBJ1-2,.,.,TRBV4-1,CASSQDLGRVYGYTF,TGCGCCAGCAGCCAAGATCTGGGGCGGGTCTATGGCTACACCTTC
TRBJ1-6,once,.,TRBV20-1,CSASPTGGGPRYNSPLHF,TGCAGTGCTAGTCCCACTGGGGGGGGGCCACGTTATAATTCACCCCTCCACTTT
TRBJ1-2,.,.,TRBV29-1,CSVDQGGEVDGYTF,TGCAGCGTTGATCAGGGCGGTGAGGTAGATGGCTACACCTTC
TRBJ1-1,.,.,TRBV7-3,CASSFILREQSSQGLLTEAFF,TGTGCCAGCAGCTTTATTTTGAGGGAACAGTCATCGCAAGGGCTTTTAACTGAAGCTTTCTTT
TRBJ1-1,.,.,TRBV4-1,CASSQVGNTEAFF,TGCGCCAGCAGCCAAGTGGGGAACACTGAAGCTTTCTTT
TRBJ2-6,few,.,TRBV6-5,CASNTDGANVLTF,TGTGCCAGCAATACGGATGGGGCCAACGTCCTGACTTTC
TRBJ2-4,.,.,TRBV19,CASSKRIPGKGLAKNIQYF,TGTGCCAGTAGCAAAAGGATACCAGGAAAGGGGTTAGCCAAAAACATTCAGTACTTC
TRBJ2-7,few,.,TRBV5-1,CASSLGWDGAEQYF,TGCGCCAGCAGCTTGGGATGGGATGGGGCGGAGCAGTACTTC
TRBJ1-6,once,TRBD1,TRBV11-2,CASSFFPGQVSDSPLHF,TGTGCCAGCAGCTTCTTCCCGGGACAGGTTTCGGATTCACCCCTCCACTTT
TRBJ1-1,once,.,TRBV7-9,CASAKRRGEPEAFF,TGTGCCAGCGCCAAACGACGGGGAGAGCCTGAAGCTTTCTTT
TRBJ2-7,.,.,TRBV3-1/TRBV3-2,CASSQAGTYEQYF,TGTGCCAGCAGCCAAGCGGGGACCTACGAGCAGTACTTC
TRBJ1-1,.,.,TRBV7-8,CASSLHRWRMNTEAFF,TGTGCCAGCAGCTTACATCGATGGCGGATGAACACTGAAGCTTTCTTT
TRBJ2-1,.,.,TRBV21-1,CASSKAGTEQFF,TGTGCCAGCAGCAAGGCCGGGACTGAGCAGTTCTTC
TRBJ2-2,.,.,TRBV10-3,CAIPSGINTGELFF,TGTGCCATCCCCTCCGGGATAAACACCGGGGAGCTGTTTTTT
TRBJ1-2,.,.,TRBV2,CASSEARQANYGYTF,TGTGCCAGCAGTGAAGCGCGACAGGCTAACTATGGCTACACCTTC
TRBJ2-7,.,TRBD2,TRBV27,CASSFAGGHEQYF,TGTGCCAGCAGTTTTGCGGGAGGACACGAGCAGTACTTC
TRBJ2-7,.,TRBD2,TRBV10-2,CASRLSGSGGVEYF,TGCGCCAGCCGCCTTAGTGGTAGCGGGGGTGTGGAGTACTTC
TRBJ2-6,.,TRBD1,TRBV3-1/TRBV3-2,CASSGWDRVHSGANVLTF,TGTGCCAGCAGCGGCTGGGACAGGGTCCACTCTGGGGCCAACGTCCTGACTTTC
TRBJ1-1,.,TRBD1,TRBV12-3/TRBV12-4,CASSLQGGTEAFF,TGTGCCAGCAGTTTACAGGGGGGAACTGAAGCTTTCTTT
TRBJ2-4,.,.,TRBV6-5,CASNSGELAKNIQYF,TGTGCCAGCAACTCGGGGGAACTAGCCAAAAACATTCAGTACTTC
TRBJ2-7,.,.,TRBV7-8,CASSLRQQTEQYF,TGTGCCAGCAGCTTACGGCAGCAAACTGAGCAGTACTTC